The TCR beta chain under discussion was sequenced for a study of technical replicates of blood from four donors. The assay was immunoSEQ multiplex PCR, and TCRdb's table has in-frame clones only and misses some. The sample lists roughly 57,000 clones, 90% to 95% occurring once. This CDR3 region has 15 residues. Germline CDR1 and CDR2: LGHNA and YNFKEQ. With 0 bases removed from V and 8 bases from J, the gap between germline ends came to 16 bases. This TCR was recovered from a human donor in good health. Some clones in this sample may be carry-over from other donors' samples. The rearrangement uses TRBV4-2 and TRBJ1-2; D uncertain. The specimen was PBMCs. For the CDR3, the DNA is TGTGCCAGCAGCCAAGACCAGGAGGGAGCCAGCGGCTACACCTTC. Amino acids: CASSQDQEGASGYTF.